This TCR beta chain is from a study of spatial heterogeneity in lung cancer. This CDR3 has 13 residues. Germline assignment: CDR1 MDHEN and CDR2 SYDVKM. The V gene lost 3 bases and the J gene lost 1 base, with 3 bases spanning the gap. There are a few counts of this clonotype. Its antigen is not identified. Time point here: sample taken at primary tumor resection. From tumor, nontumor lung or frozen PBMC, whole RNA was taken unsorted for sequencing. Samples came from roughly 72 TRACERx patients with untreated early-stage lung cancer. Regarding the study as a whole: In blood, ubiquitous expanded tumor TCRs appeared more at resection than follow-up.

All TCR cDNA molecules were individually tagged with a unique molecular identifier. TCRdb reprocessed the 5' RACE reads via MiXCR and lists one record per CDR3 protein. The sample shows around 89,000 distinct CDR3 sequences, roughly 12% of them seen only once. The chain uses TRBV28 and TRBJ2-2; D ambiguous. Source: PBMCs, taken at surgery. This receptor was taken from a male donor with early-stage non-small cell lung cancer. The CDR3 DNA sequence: TGTGCCAGCAGTTTGATGAACACCGGGGAGCTGTTTTTT. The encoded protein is CASSLMNTGELFF.